This T cell receptor (beta chain) was found in a study of blood T cells in healthy people across ages. With a J-beta primer mix and a sample-barcoded 5' primer, a second PCR ran roughly 6 to 11 cycles. MiXCR was run by TCRdb on the 5' RACE reads, yielding one entry per CDR3 protein. Among almost 1 million distinct CDR3 sequences, approximately 50% were seen once, and the ten largest hold roughly a fifth. Whole-study results and caveats: Diversity estimated from one million T cells was considered an underestimate. Older individuals had lower TCR beta diversity per million T cells (the decline was roughly linear).

Notes on this clonotype: As yet, its antigen is unknown.

This CDR3 is 19 amino acids long. CDR1 is SGHTA and CDR2 is FQGTGA in the germline V gene. The source of this sequence is a woman between 55 and 75 years old in good health. The chain links TRBV7-3 to TRBJ2-4, with D perhaps TRBD1 or TRBD2 (5 bases each). The J call is in doubt because the DNA end fits TRBJ2-7 better. Sample: blood. CDR3 nucleotides: TGTGCCAGCAGCTTAAGAGTCACCCAGCGGTTCCTAAGGGGTAACGAGCAGTACTTC. This translates into CASSLRVTQRFLRGNEQYF.